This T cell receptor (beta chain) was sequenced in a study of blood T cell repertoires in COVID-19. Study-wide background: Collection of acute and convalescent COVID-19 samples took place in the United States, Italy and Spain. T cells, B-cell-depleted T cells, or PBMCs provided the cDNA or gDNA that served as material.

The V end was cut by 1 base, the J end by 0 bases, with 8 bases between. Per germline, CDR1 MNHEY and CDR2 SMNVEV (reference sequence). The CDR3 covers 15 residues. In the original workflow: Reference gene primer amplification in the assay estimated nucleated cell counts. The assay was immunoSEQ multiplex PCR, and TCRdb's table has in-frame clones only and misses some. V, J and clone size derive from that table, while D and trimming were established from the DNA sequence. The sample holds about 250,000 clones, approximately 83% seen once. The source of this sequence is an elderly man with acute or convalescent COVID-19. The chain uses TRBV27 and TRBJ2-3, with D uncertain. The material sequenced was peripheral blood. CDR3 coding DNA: TGTGCCAGCAGTTTATTAATAGATAGCACAGATACGCAGTATTTT. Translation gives CASSLLIDSTDTQYF.